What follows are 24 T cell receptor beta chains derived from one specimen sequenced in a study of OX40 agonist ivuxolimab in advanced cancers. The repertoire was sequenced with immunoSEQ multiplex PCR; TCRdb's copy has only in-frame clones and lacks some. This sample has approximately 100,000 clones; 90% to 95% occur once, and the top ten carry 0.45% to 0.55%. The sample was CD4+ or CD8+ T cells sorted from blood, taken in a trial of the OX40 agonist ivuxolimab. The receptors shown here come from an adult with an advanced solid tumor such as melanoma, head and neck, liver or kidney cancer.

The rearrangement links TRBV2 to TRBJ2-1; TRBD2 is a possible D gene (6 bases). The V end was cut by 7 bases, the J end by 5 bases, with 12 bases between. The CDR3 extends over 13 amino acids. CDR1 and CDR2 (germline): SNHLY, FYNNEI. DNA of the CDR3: TGTGCCAGCAACCGCCGGGAGAACAATGAGCAGTTCTTC. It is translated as CASNRRENNEQFF.

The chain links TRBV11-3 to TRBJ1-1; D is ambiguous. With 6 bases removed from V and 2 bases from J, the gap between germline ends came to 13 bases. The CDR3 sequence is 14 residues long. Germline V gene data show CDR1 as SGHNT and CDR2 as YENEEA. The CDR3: CASSQNGLNTEAFF. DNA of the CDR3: TGTGCCAGCAGTCAAAATGGTTTAAACACTGAAGCTTTCTTT. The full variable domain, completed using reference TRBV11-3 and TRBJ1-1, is EAGVVQSPRYKIIEKKQPVAFWCNPISGHNTLYWYLQNLGQGPELLIRYENEEAVDDSQLPKDRFSAERLKGVDSTLKIQPAELGDSAVYLCASSQNGLNTEAFFGQGTRLTVV.

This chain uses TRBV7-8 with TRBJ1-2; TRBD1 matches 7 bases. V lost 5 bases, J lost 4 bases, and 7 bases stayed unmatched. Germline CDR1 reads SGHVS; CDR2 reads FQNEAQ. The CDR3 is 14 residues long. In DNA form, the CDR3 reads TGTGCCAGCAGCGATGCGACAGGGACCTATGGCTACACCTTC. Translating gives CASSDATGTYGYTF.

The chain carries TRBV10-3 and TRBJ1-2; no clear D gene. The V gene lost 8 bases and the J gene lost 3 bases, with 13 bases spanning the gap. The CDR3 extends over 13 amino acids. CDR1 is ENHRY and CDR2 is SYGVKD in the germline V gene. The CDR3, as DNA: TGTGCCATCGTTGGGCGGGGAGACTATGGCTACACCTTC. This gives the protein CAIVGRGDYGYTF.

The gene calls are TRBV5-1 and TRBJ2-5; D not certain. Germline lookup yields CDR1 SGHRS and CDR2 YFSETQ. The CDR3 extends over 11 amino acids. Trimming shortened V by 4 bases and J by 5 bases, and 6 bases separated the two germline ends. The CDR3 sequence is CASSLKETQYF. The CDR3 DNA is TGCGCCAGCAGCCTGAAGGAGACCCAGTACTTC.

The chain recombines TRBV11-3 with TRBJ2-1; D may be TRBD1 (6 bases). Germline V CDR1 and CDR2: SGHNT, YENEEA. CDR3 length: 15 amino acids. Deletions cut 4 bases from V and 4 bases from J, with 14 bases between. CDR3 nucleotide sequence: TGTGCCAGCAGCTCAGAGGGACAAAGTTACAATGAGCAGTTCTTC. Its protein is CASSSEGQSYNEQFF.

CDR3 in amino acids: CASSLRLASYEQYF. CDR3 coding DNA: TGTGCCAGCAGCTTGAGACTAGCGAGCTACGAGCAGTACTTC. The V and J genes are TRBV5-8 and TRBJ2-7; 8 bases are a match to TRBD2. CDR1 and CDR2 from the germline V gene are SGHTS and YDEGEE. The CDR3 runs to 14 residues. The V gene end was trimmed by 1 base and the J gene end by 3 bases; junction bases not matched to a gene: 3.

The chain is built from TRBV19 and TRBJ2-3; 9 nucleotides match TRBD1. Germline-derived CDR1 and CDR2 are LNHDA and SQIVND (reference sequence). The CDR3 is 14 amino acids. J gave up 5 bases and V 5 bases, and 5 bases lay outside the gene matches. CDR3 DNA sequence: TGTGCCAGTAGTCCCGGACAGGGGATAGATACGCAGTATTTT. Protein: CASSPGQGIDTQYF.

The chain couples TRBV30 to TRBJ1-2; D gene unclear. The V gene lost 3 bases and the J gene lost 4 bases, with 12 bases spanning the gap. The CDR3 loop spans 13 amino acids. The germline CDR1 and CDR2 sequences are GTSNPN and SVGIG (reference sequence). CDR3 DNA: TGTGCCTGGAGGGGCCGAACCCCCTATGGCTACACCTTC. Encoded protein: CAWRGRTPYGYTF.

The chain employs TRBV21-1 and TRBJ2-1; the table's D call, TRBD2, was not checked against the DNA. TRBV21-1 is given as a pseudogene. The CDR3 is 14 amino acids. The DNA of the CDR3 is TGTGCCAGCAGCCCTAGCGGGAGGGCCGAGGACGCGTTCTTC. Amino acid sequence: CASSPSGRAEDAFF.

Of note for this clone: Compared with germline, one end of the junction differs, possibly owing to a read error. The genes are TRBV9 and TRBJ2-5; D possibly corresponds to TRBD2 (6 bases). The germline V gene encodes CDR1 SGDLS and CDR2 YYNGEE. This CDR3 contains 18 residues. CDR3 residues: CASSVAPVGGLGQETQYF. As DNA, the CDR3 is TGTGCCAGCAGTGTAGCCCCCGTCGGAGGGCTAGGCCAAGAGACCCAGTACTTC.

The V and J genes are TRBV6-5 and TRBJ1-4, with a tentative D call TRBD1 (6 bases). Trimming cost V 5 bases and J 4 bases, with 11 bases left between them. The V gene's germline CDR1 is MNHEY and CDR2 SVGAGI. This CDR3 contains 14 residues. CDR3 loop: CASSRGGFNEKLFF. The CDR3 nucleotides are TGTGCCAGCAGTAGGGGGGGCTTTAATGAAAAACTGTTTTTT.

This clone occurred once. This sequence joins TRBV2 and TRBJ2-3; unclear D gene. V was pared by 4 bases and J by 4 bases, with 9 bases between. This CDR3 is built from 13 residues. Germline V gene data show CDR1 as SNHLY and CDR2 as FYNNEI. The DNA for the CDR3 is TGTGCCAGCAGTGTTGTCTCCCCAGATACGCAGTATTTT. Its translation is CASSVVSPDTQYF. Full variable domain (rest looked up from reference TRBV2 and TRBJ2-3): EPEVTQTPSHQVTQMGQEVILRCVPISNHLYFYWYRQILGQKVEFLVSFYNNEISEKSEIFDDQFSVERPDGSNFTLKIRSTKLEDSAMYFCASSVVSPDTQYFGPGTRLTVL.

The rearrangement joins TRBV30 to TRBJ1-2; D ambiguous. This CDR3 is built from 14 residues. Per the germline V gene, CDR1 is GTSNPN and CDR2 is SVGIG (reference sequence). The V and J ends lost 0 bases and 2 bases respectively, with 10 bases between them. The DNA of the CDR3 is TGTGCCTGGAGTGTACCCCCAGGAAACTATGGCTACACCTTC. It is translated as CAWSVPPGNYGYTF.

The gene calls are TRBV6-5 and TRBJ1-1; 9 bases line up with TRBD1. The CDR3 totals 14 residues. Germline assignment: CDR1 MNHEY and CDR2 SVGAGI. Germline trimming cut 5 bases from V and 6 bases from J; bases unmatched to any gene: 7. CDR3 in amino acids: CASSPGQGKAEAFF. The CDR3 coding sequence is TGTGCCAGCAGTCCCGGACAGGGGAAGGCTGAAGCTTTCTTT.

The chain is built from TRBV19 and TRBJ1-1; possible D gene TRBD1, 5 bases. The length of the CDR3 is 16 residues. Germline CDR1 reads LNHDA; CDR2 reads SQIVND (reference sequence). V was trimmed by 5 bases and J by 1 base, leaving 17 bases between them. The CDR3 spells CASSFQGRGGNTEAFF. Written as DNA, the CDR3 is TGTGCCAGTAGTTTCCAAGGCCGGGGGGGGAACACTGAAGCTTTCTTT.

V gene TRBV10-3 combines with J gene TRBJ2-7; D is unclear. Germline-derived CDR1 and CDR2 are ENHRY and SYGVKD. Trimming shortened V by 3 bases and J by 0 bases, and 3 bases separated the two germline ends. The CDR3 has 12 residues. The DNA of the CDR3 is TGTGCCATCAGTGACCACTCCTACGAGCAGTACTTC. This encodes CAISDHSYEQYF.

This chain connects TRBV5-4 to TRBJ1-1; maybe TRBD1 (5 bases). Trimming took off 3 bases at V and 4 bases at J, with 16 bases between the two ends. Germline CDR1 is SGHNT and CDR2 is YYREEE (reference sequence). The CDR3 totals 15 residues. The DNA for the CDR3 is TGTGCCAGCAGCTGGGTACGAGGGGAAGGCACTGAAGCTTTCTTT. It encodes CASSWVRGEGTEAFF.

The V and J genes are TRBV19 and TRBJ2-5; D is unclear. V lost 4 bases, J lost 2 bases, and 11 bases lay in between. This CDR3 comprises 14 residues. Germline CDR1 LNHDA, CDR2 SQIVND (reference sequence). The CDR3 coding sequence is TGTGCCAGTAGTAGGCAGCTATCTCAAGAGACCCAGTACTTC. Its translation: CASSRQLSQETQYF.

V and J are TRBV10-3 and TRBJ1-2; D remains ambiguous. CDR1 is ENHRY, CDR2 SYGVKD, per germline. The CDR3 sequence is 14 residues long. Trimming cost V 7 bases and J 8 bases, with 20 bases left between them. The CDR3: CAITSGPDSGGYTF. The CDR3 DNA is TGTGCCATCACCAGCGGCCCAGACTCGGGCGGCTACACCTTC.

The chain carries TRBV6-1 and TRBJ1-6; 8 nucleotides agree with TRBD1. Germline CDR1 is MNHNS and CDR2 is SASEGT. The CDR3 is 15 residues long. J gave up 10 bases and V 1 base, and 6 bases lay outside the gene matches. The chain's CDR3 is CASSEGGQGRSPLHF. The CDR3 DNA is TGTGCCAGCAGTGAAGGAGGACAGGGCCGGTCACCCCTCCACTTT.

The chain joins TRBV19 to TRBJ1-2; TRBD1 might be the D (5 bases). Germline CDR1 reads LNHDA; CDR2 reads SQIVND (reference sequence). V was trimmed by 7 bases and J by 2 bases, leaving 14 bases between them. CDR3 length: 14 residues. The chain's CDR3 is CASTAGVENYGYTF. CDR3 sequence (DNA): TGTGCCAGTACAGCGGGGGTCGAGAACTATGGCTACACCTTC.

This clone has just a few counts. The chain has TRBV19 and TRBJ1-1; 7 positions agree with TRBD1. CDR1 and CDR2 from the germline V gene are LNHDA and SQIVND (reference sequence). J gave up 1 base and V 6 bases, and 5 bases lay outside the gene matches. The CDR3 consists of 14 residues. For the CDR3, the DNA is TGTGCCAGTAGGTCTAGGACAGGGAACACTGAAGCTTTCTTT. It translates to CASRSRTGNTEAFF.

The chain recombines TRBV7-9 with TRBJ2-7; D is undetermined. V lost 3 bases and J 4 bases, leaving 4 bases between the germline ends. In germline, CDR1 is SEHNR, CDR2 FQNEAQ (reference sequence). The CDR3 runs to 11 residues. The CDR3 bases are TGTGCCAGCAGCTTCTTATACGAGCAGTACTTC. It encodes CASSFLYEQYF.